This passage covers 10 T cell receptor beta chains from one sample sequenced in a study of identical twins. Each CDR3 protein is one row after TCRdb ran MiXCR on the 5' RACE reads. Here the sample spans fewer than 250,000 distinct CDR3 sequences, approximately 9% being singletons. What was sequenced was memory (CD45RO+) T cells sorted from blood. The source of these receptors is a woman aged 18-29 years in good health.

This clonotype showed up many times. The V and J genes are TRBV12-3 or TRBV12-4 and TRBJ2-5; D is uncertain. CDR3 length: 13 residues. Trimming stripped 6 bases from V and 2 bases from J, with 10 bases between. CDR3 in DNA: TGTGCCAGCAGGGGCAAGAATCAAGAGACCCAGTACTTC. This gives the protein CASRGKNQETQYF.

This clonotype was observed a handful of times. The CDR3 spells CASSGGSGGKYF. DNA for the CDR3: TGCGCCAGCAGTGGTGGTAGCGGGGGGAAGTACTTC. The chain uses TRBV10-1 and TRBJ2-7; 10 bases are shared with TRBD2. The CDR3 sequence is 12 residues long. CDR1 is WNHNN, CDR2 SYGVQD, per germline (reference sequence). J was trimmed by 11 bases and V by 4 bases; bases with no gene match: 5.

CDR3 in amino acids: CASSLGVKDTEAFF. CDR3 coding DNA: TGTGCCAGCAGCTTGGGGGTGAAGGACACTGAAGCTTTCTTT. The gene calls are TRBV5-6 and TRBJ1-1; D unresolved. The V gene lost 0 bases and the J gene lost 3 bases, with 9 bases spanning the gap. The V gene's germline CDR1 is SGHDT and CDR2 YYEEEE. The CDR3 loop spans 14 amino acids.

The rearrangement joins TRBV5-1 to TRBJ2-3, with a possible D match to TRBD1 (5 bases). Between the trimmed V and J ends, which lost 5 bases and 7 bases, there was a span of 23 bases. CDR1 SGHRS and CDR2 YFSETQ come from the germline V gene. The CDR3 consists of 16 residues. CDR3 protein: CASSSQWGSAGNTQYF. The DNA for the CDR3 is TGCGCCAGCAGTTCCCAGTGGGGCTCCGCAGGCAATACGCAGTATTTT.

In this sample, this clonotype turned up many times. This chain joins TRBV5-1 and TRBJ1-5; unclear D gene. Germline V gene sequence: CDR1 SGHRS, CDR2 YFSETQ. Trimming pared 1 base from V and 2 bases from J, leaving 10 bases between. The CDR3 has 15 residues. The CDR3 bases are TGCGCCAGCAGCTTGTCCCCCGGTGGCAATCAGCCCCAGCATTTT. Its protein is CASSLSPGGNQPQHF.

This clonotype was counted ten times or more. The CDR3, as DNA: TGTGCCAGCAGCCCCGGGAGGAACGAGCAGTACTTC. Amino acid sequence: CASSPGRNEQYF. J is TRBJ2-7 and V is TRBV12-3 or TRBV12-4; the match to TRBD2 covers 7 bases. V trimming: 6 bases; J trimming: 5 bases; junction bases outside the gene matches: 4. The CDR3 covers 12 residues.

The rearrangement links TRBV7-2 to TRBJ2-1, with TRBD1 as a possible D gene (6 bases). CDR3 length: 12 residues. Germline lookup yields CDR1 SGHTA and CDR2 FQGNSA. Trimming cost V 3 bases and J 12 bases, with 12 bases left between them. The chain's CDR3 is CASSFQGMGQFF. The CDR3, as DNA: TGTGCCAGCAGCTTCCAGGGGATGGGGCAGTTCTTC.

This clonotype was detected many times. This chain links TRBV28 with TRBJ1-5; no definite D call. This CDR3 spans 13 amino acids. The V gene's germline CDR1 is MDHEN and CDR2 SYDVKM. V lost 8 bases to trimming and J lost 2 bases, with 10 bases between them. The CDR3 sequence is CASLSRGNQPQHF. CDR3 coding DNA: TGTGCCAGCCTTTCTCGGGGCAATCAGCCCCAGCATTTT.

The chain couples TRBV20-1 to TRBJ2-7, with D uncertain. The germline V and J ends were trimmed by 3 bases and 4 bases, with 13 bases remaining between them. The CDR3 has 13 amino acids. Germline-derived CDR1 and CDR2 are DFQATT and SNEGSKA (reference sequence). The chain's CDR3 is CSARDQSIYEQYF. CDR3 bases: TGCAGTGCTAGGGACCAGTCGATATACGAGCAGTACTTC.

The chain carries TRBV19 and TRBJ2-3, with TRBD2 matching over 8 bases. Germline V gene lookup returns CDR1 LNHDA and CDR2 SQIVND (reference sequence). The CDR3 spans 18 residues. J was trimmed by 6 bases and V by 3 bases; bases with no gene match: 17. The CDR3 region is CASSISTSAPAREDTQYF. In DNA, the CDR3 is TGTGCCAGTAGTATTTCGACTAGCGCGCCCGCCCGAGAGGATACGCAGTATTTT. Supplemented by reference TRBV19 and TRBJ2-3, the full variable domain reads DGGITQSPKYLFRKEGQNVTLSCEQNLNHDAMYWYRQDPGQGLRLIYYSQIVNDFQKGDIAEGYSVSREKKESFPLTVTSAQKNPTAFYLCASSISTSAPAREDTQYFGPGTRLTVL.